Listed here is a single TCR beta chain. This table comes from immunoSEQ multiplex PCR, and its TCRdb copy is limited to in-frame clones, with some not included. Among around 80,000 clones listed, 93% were seen once. These data are taken from a study of technical replicates of blood from a handful of donors. The clonotype comes from a human donor in good health. Input material: T cells isolated from PBMCs.

The DNA of the CDR3 is TGCAGCGTATTGCCCCGGGACACCTACGAGCAGTACTTC. This codes for CSVLPRDTYEQYF. The genes are TRBV29-1 and TRBJ2-7, with D possibly matching TRBD1 (6 bases). Germline V gene sequence: CDR1 SQVTM, CDR2 ANQGSEA. The CDR3 has 13 residues. The V and J ends lost 6 bases and 2 bases respectively, with 14 bases between them.